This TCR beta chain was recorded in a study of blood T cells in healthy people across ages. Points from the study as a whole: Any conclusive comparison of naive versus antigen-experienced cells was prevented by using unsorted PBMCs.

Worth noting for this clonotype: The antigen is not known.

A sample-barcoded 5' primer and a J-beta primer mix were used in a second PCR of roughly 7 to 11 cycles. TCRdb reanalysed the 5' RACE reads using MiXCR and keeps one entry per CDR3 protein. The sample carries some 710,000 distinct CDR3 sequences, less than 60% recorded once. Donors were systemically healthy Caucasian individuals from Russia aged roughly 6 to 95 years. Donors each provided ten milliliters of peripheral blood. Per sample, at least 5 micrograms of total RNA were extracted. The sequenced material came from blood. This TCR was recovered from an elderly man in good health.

CDR3 DNA: TGCGCCAGCAGAACCGAGGGATTCACCTACGAGCAGTACTTC. The encoded protein is CASRTEGFTYEQYF. V is TRBV5-1 and J is TRBJ2-5; D perhaps matches TRBD2 (5 bases). The J call may be incorrect, as the DNA end agrees better with TRBJ2-7. CDR3 length: 14 residues. Germline V gene sequence: CDR1 SGHRS, CDR2 YFSETQ.